One TCR beta chain is described in this entry. The data were obtained in a study of PD-L1 blockade in urothelial cancer. Looking at the study overall: Patients had undergone 0 to 3 prior chemotherapy regimens.

Synthetic TCR analog templates were added to each PCR reaction. Assay: immunoSEQ multiplex PCR; the TCRdb copy retains only in-frame clones and omits some. The sample consists of some 120,000 clones, less than 95% of them appearing once. The time point: peripheral blood 6 weeks after treatment start. Patient sample counts ranged from 1 to 8, pretreatment and on-treatment. CDR1 is SNHLY, CDR2 FYNNEI, per germline. The CDR3 is made up of 15 amino acids. V gave up 5 bases and J gave up 4 bases; unmatched junction bases: 5. Sequenced material: PBMCs, taken around atezolizumab (anti-PD-L1) treatment. The clonotype originates from a man in his fifties or sixties with urothelial cancer. This chain joins TRBV2 and TRBJ2-1; 10 nucleotides match TRBD1. CDR3 nucleotides: TGTGCCAGCAGTCGACAGGGGGCAGGGTACAATGAGCAGTTCTTC. This encodes CASSRQGAGYNEQFF.